The clone carrying this TCR beta chain occurred a few times. No antigen is known for it. Any gene name here is a mouse gene name. Sequencing ends 1 residue short of the CDR3 end; the germline J gene provides the rest. CDR3 sequences, V/J genes, frequencies and template counts came from survey-depth TCRbeta sequencing. Only in-frame clones appear in the TCRdb table, and some are missing; sequencing was by immunoSEQ multiplex PCR. The sample has some 4,500 clones; about 48% are singletons. The entry originates in a study of tissue T cells after allogeneic stem cell transplantation. Findings of the study overall: The patient cohort was small and clinically heterogeneous, with limited sampling depth. In patients and mice, blood and spleen missed much of tissue repertoire.

Time point defined: mouse harvest day 14 after allogeneic transplant. The graft held 10^6 splenic CD5+ T cells and 10^7 T-cell-depleted bone marrow cells. V was clipped by 0 bases and J by 0 bases, with 6 bases between them. The germline CDR1 and CDR2 sequences are KGHPV and FQNQEV (reference sequence). The CDR3 sequence is 15 residues long. The receptor was isolated from a female BALB/c mouse given C57BL/6 T cells with graft-versus-host disease after an allogeneic hematopoietic cell transplant. The chain links TRBV26 to TRBJ1-3; the D is unclear. Sequences were obtained from gut tissue. The CDR3 here is CASSLSQNSGNTLYF. The sequenced CDR3 bases are TGTGCCAGCAGTCTGTCACAGAATTCTGGAAATACGCTCTAT.